Below are 28 T cell receptor beta chains sequenced from a single sample in a study of CD8+CD57+ T cells in acquired aplastic anemia. The template used for profiling TCR beta VDJ and CDR3 was genomic DNA. One entry per CDR3 protein, called by TCRdb with MiXCR from the reads. The sample records around 150,000 distinct CDR3 sequences, roughly two fifths being singletons. Sequenced input: sorted CD4+, CD8+, or CD8+CD57+ T cells (not recorded which) from PBMCs. The receptors derive from a human donor in good health, serving as a control.

The chain links TRBV2 to TRBJ1-1; D is undetermined. Deletions cut 6 bases from V and 6 bases from J, with 8 bases between. Germline V gene data show CDR1 as SNHLY and CDR2 as FYNNEI. This CDR3 is built from 11 residues. The CDR3 loop reads CASRRVAEAFF. As DNA, the CDR3 is TGTGCCAGCAGGAGGGTTGCTGAAGCTTTCTTT.

This clonotype was counted many times. This chain links TRBV20-1 with TRBJ2-2, with D unresolved. V gave up 0 bases and J gave up 1 base, with 6 bases separating them. Germline V gives CDR1 DFQATT, CDR2 SNEGSKA (reference sequence). The CDR3 totals 14 residues. CDR3 in amino acids: CSAREGGNTGELFF. CDR3 DNA sequence: TGCAGTGCTAGAGAGGGCGGGAACACCGGGGAGCTGTTTTTT.

This clonotype has a single count. In this CDR3 the conserved last residue, phenylalanine or tryptophan, is missing, so a read error is likely. The DNA is left out, because the CDR3 cannot be placed on it with certainty; the CDR3 is given as TCRdb lists it. The chain couples TRBV4-1 to TRBJ1-2. CDR1 and CDR2 (germline): MGHRA, YSYEKL. Inclusive of both ends, the CDR3 amounts to 14 amino acids. The CDR3: CASSQDRSSRRVAY.

This clonotype has a single count. The chain is built from TRBV19 and TRBJ2-1; 7 bases are a match to TRBD1. After removal of 5 bases from V and 7 bases from J, the junction contained 11 bases not matched to a gene. CDR3 length: 15 residues. Germline V gene lookup returns CDR1 LNHDA and CDR2 SQIVND (reference sequence). The CDR3 sequence is CASSLDRRRLNEQFF. DNA for the CDR3: TGTGCCAGTAGTTTGGACAGGAGGAGGCTAAATGAGCAGTTCTTC.

The genes are TRBV15 and TRBJ1-2, with 9 bases lining up with TRBD1. Germline V CDR1 and CDR2: LNHNV, YYDKDF (reference sequence). The CDR3 is 14 amino acids. V dropped 3 bases and J dropped 5; count of bases not matched to a gene: 4. CDR3 DNA: TGTGCCACCAGCAGGGGACAGGGAGGTTATGGCTACACCTTC. It translates to CATSRGQGGYGYTF.

Of note for this clonotype: The junction differs from germline at one of its ends, possibly a read error. This rearrangement joins TRBV11-1 to TRBJ1-1, with TRBD1 matching over 10 bases. The CDR3 sequence is 16 residues long. CDR1 and CDR2 (germline): SGHAT, FQDESV (reference sequence). The CDR3, as DNA: TGTGCCAGCAGCTCCCCGACAGGGGGCCCGAACACTGAAGCTCTCTTT. It codes for CASSSPTGGPNTEALF.

The chain joins TRBV7-2 to TRBJ1-5; no clear D gene. The V gene lost 5 bases and the J gene lost 2 bases, with 7 bases spanning the gap. CDR3 length: 13 amino acids. In germline, CDR1 is SGHTA, CDR2 FQGNSA. CDR3 sequence reads: CASSPDGNQPQHF. CDR3 sequence (DNA): TGTGCCAGCAGCCCGGACGGCAATCAGCCCCAGCATTTT.

This clonotype was observed many times. The chain combines TRBV5-1 with TRBJ1-1, with no clear D. In germline, CDR1 is SGHRS, CDR2 YFSETQ. Trimming removed 0 bases at V and 0 bases at J, with 6 bases between. There are 14 residues in the CDR3. CDR3 in DNA: TGCGCCAGCAGCTTGGAGGTCTTGAACACTGAAGCTTTCTTT. Amino acid sequence: CASSLEVLNTEAFF.

This clonotype showed up just a few times. V usage is TRBV2 and J usage is TRBJ1-2; 10 positions match TRBD1. CDR3 length: 14 residues. CDR1 and CDR2 from the germline V gene are SNHLY and FYNNEI. J gave up 3 bases and V 9 bases, and 7 bases lay outside the gene matches. The CDR3: CASMTGGSHYGYTF. As DNA, the CDR3 is TGTGCCAGTATGACAGGGGGCTCCCACTATGGCTACACCTTC.

This rearrangement joins TRBV19 to TRBJ1-5, with a weak D call TRBD1 (6 bases). From germline, CDR1 is LNHDA and CDR2 SQIVND (reference sequence). Trimming pared 4 bases from V and 4 bases from J, leaving 14 bases between. The CDR3 is made up of 15 amino acids. The CDR3 region has the DNA TGTGCCAGTAGTACGACAGGAGGAGCGAATCAGCCCCAGCATTTT. Translated: CASSTTGGANQPQHF.

A few counts support this clonotype. A single base separates this from a much larger clone, so it may be a read error. The V and J genes are TRBV19 and TRBJ1-2; TRBD1 aligns across 7 bases. Germline V gene sequence: CDR1 LNHDA, CDR2 SQIVND (reference sequence). V was pared by 6 bases and J by 12 bases, with 19 bases of the junction left unmatched. This CDR3 region has 15 residues. The CDR3 spells CASSHPLKTGEGHTF. The CDR3 DNA follows: TGTGCCAGTAGCCACCCGCTAAAAACAGGGGAAGGCCACACCTTC.

This clonotype appeared many times. CDR3 nucleotides: TGTGCCAGCGGCGCCTCACCCGGATCTAACTATGGCTACACCTTC. Translated, it gives CASGASPGSNYGYTF. This chain connects TRBV7-6 to TRBJ1-2; no definite D call. The germline V and J ends were trimmed by 8 bases and 0 bases, with 16 bases remaining between them. The CDR3 has 15 residues. The germline V gene has CDR1 SGHVS and CDR2 FNYEAQ.

This clonotype was seen many times. This chain links TRBV4-1 with TRBJ1-1; D is undetermined. This CDR3 spans 14 amino acids. The germline V gene has CDR1 MGHRA and CDR2 YSYEKL. The V and J ends lost 0 bases and 5 bases respectively, with 10 bases between them. In nucleotides, the CDR3 is TGCGCCAGCAGCCAAGAATTCTATGGGACTGAAGCTTTCTTT. Translating it yields CASSQEFYGTEAFF.

The J gene is TRBJ2-1, the V gene TRBV24-1, with TRBD2 as a possible D gene (6 bases). The germline CDR1 and CDR2 sequences are KGHDR and SFDVKD. The CDR3 length is 14 residues. Trimming left V 7 bases short and J 2 bases short, with 11 bases between. CDR3: CATSNSGPYNEQFF. The CDR3 DNA is TGTGCCACCAGCAATAGCGGTCCCTACAATGAGCAGTTCTTC.

To note about this clonotype: The conserved final phenylalanine or tryptophan is absent from the CDR3, which likely points to a read error. The chain has TRBV20-1 and TRBJ1-1, with TRBD1 as a possible D gene (5 bases). The germline CDR1 and CDR2 sequences are DFQATT and SNEGSKA (reference sequence). The CDR3 covers 13 residues. The V end was cut by 1 base, the J end by 8 bases, with 14 bases between. For the CDR3, the DNA is TGCAGTGCTAGAGGGGTGACAGTTGCCGAAGCTTTCCTT. Its protein is CSARGVTVAEAFL.

This clonotype has a handful of counts. The chain carries TRBV5-1 and TRBJ2-2, with 11 bases fitting TRBD2. The junction had 6 bases not matched to a gene; V was cut back by 4 bases and J by 4 bases. This CDR3 has 16 amino acids. CDR1 and CDR2 from the germline V gene are SGHRS and YFSETQ. The CDR3 is CASSISGGARTGELFF. DNA of the CDR3: TGCGCCAGCAGCATTAGCGGGGGGGCCCGCACCGGGGAGCTGTTTTTT.

Many counts were recorded for this clonotype. The chain links TRBV24-1 to TRBJ2-7, with D perhaps TRBD1 (5 bases). The CDR3 length is 15 residues. V was cut by 2 bases and J by 7 bases, with 17 bases left in between. Germline V gene lookup returns CDR1 KGHDR and CDR2 SFDVKD. CDR3 sequence: CATSDSVRQPREQYF. The CDR3 DNA sequence: TGTGCCACCAGTGATTCGGTACGACAGCCTCGGGAGCAGTACTTC.

In its sample, this clonotype was seen many times. This sequence joins TRBV20-1 and TRBJ1-2, with TRBD1 as a possible D gene (6 bases). Germline lookup yields CDR1 DFQATT and CDR2 SNEGSKA (reference sequence). The CDR3 runs 14 residues. V was shortened by 2 bases and J by 3 bases, with 13 bases between the two germline ends. The CDR3 loop reads CSARSDRFDYGYTF. The CDR3 DNA reads TGCAGTGCTAGATCCGACAGGTTCGACTATGGCTACACCTTC.

The rearrangement joins TRBV7-9 to TRBJ1-2, with D unclear. The CDR3 loop spans 12 amino acids. The germline CDR1 and CDR2 sequences are SEHNR and FQNEAQ (reference sequence). Trimming cost V 3 bases and J 5 bases, with 7 bases left between them. DNA of the CDR3: TGTGCCAGCAGCTTGGAGCAATATGGCTACACCTTC. Translating gives CASSLEQYGYTF.

The CDR3 protein is CASMPGQGIYEQYF. In nucleotides, the CDR3 is TGTGCCAGCATGCCGGGACAGGGGATCTACGAGCAGTACTTC. The V gene is TRBV28, the J gene TRBJ2-7; 10 nucleotides agree with TRBD1. Losses at the gene ends were 7 bases for V and 3 bases for J; bases not matched to a gene: 6. Looked up from germline, CDR1 is MDHEN and CDR2 is SYDVKM. The CDR3 has 14 residues.

In its sample, this clonotype was seen many times. The chain links TRBV29-1 to TRBJ2-6, with 11 bases that match TRBD1. V gave up 6 bases and J gave up 0 bases; unmatched junction bases: 4. CDR1 is SQVTM and CDR2 is ANQGSEA in the germline V gene. This CDR3 contains 16 residues. CDR3 region: CSVRDRGGSGANVLTF. The DNA for the CDR3 is TGCAGCGTGCGGGACAGGGGGGGCTCTGGGGCCAACGTCCTGACTTTC.

This clonotype was recorded only once. The chain is built from TRBV19 and TRBJ2-2; maybe TRBD1 (6 bases). Trimming left V 5 bases short and J 4 bases short, with 11 bases between. This CDR3 has 14 amino acids. Germline CDR1 LNHDA, CDR2 SQIVND (reference sequence). For the CDR3, the DNA is TGTGCCAGTAGTCCCGAAGGGGGCACCGGGGAGCTGTTTTTT. It encodes CASSPEGGTGELFF. The entire variable domain, with the rest obtained from reference TRBV19 and TRBJ2-2, is as follows: DGGITQSPKYLFRKEGQNVTLSCEQNLNHDAMYWYRQDPGQGLRLIYYSQIVNDFQKGDIAEGYSVSREKKESFPLTVTSAQKNPTAFYLCASSPEGGTGELFFGEGSRLTVL.

The chain uses TRBV19 and TRBJ2-7; 10 bases fit TRBD1. The J segment lost 5 bases and the V segment lost 5 bases, leaving 6 bases of the junction unmatched. This CDR3 spans 14 amino acids. Germline values: CDR1 LNHDA, CDR2 SQIVND (reference sequence). The CDR3 sequence is CASSETGGTDEQYF. The CDR3 DNA reads TGTGCCAGTAGTGAGACAGGGGGCACAGACGAGCAGTACTTC.

This clonotype was picked up a small number of times. The chain combines TRBV5-1 with TRBJ2-1; 11 nucleotides agree with TRBD2. Germline-derived CDR1 and CDR2 are SGHRS and YFSETQ. CDR3 length: 15 amino acids. Trimming at V came to 7 bases and at J to 7 bases, leaving 10 bases not matched to a gene. CDR3 protein: CASGLSSGGRNEQFF. CDR3 nucleotide sequence: TGCGCCAGCGGTCTGTCTAGCGGGGGGAGGAATGAGCAGTTCTTC.

This chain links TRBV20-1 with TRBJ2-7; TRBD2 is a possible D gene (6 bases). Trimming pared 6 bases from V and 3 bases from J, leaving 24 bases between. The CDR3 extends over 16 amino acids. CDR1 is DFQATT, CDR2 SNEGSKA, per germline (reference sequence). The CDR3 region is CSAICPEGPLHYEQYF. DNA for the CDR3: TGCAGTGCGATCTGCCCGGAGGGTCCCCTTCACTACGAGCAGTACTTC.

A word on this clonotype: A read error is possible here, since a much larger clone lies one base away. The CDR3 region is CASSLAGVHTEAFF. The CDR3 DNA reads as TGTGCCAGCAGCTTGGCAGGGGTGCACACTGAAGCTTTCTTT. V usage is TRBV7-2 and J usage is TRBJ1-1, with a tentative D call TRBD1 (6 bases). CDR1 and CDR2 from the germline V gene are SGHTA and FQGNSA. With 3 bases removed from V and 3 bases from J, the gap between germline ends came to 11 bases. The CDR3 is 14 residues long.

This clonotype was seen at least ten times. This chain links TRBV9 with TRBJ2-7; 7 positions agree with TRBD1. Germline assignment: CDR1 SGDLS and CDR2 YYNGEE. This CDR3 has 15 amino acids. J lost 0 bases, V lost 2 bases, and 5 bases had no gene match. CDR3 coding DNA: TGTGCCAGCAGCGTGGCACAGGGGAGCTCCTACGAGCAGTACTTC. Translating it yields CASSVAQGSSYEQYF.

The chain carries TRBV11-1 and TRBJ1-2; D gene unclear. The CDR3 covers 17 residues. Deletions cut 4 bases from V and 0 bases from J, with 18 bases between. The germline gives CDR1 SGHAT, CDR2 FQDESV (reference sequence). CDR3 amino acids: CASSSTPYGRANYGYTF. CDR3 nucleotides: TGTGCCAGCAGCTCAACACCCTACGGACGGGCTAACTATGGCTACACCTTC.